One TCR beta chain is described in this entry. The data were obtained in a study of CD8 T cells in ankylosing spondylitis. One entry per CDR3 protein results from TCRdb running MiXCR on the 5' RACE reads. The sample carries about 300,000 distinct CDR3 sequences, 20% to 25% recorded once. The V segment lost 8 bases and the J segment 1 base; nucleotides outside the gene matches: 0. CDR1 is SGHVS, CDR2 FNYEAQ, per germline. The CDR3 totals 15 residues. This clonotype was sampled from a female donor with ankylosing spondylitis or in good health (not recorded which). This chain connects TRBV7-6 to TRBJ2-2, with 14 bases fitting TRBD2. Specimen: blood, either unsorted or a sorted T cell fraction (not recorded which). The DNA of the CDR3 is TGTGCCAGCGGACTAGCGGGAGGGAACACCGGGGAGCTGTTTTTT. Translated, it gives CASGLAGGNTGELFF.